This entry features one T cell receptor beta chain sequence. Antigen unknown. The CDR3 is 16 amino acids. The J segment lost 4 bases and the V segment lost 2 bases, leaving 6 bases of the junction unmatched. Germline V CDR1 and CDR2: SGHTS, YDEGEE. The data were obtained in a study of lymphopenia after photon versus proton radiotherapy. The study, taken as a whole, reports: Proton therapy kept repertoires fairly stable, unlike photons, which gained effector/memory cells.

Sequenced by immunoSEQ multiplex PCR; TCRdb stores in-frame clones only, minus some. The sample shows roughly 38,000 clones, roughly nine tenths of them seen only once. This specimen was peripheral blood, taken from a patient treated with photon-based radiotherapy. The gene calls are TRBV5-8 and TRBJ2-2, with 9 bases aligning to TRBD1. This clonotype originated in a man aged 55 to 70 with cholangiocarcinoma. The CDR3 protein is CASSLRDRVVTGELFF. The CDR3 nucleotides are TGTGCCAGCAGCTTAAGGGACAGGGTGGTCACCGGGGAGCTGTTTTTT.